This TCR beta chain came from a study of identical twins. V was pared by 7 bases and J by 0 bases, with 13 bases between. The V gene's germline CDR1 is ENHRY and CDR2 SYGVKD. This CDR3 has 14 amino acids. Template switching introduced a universal primer site, and the cDNA bore unique molecular identifiers. One entry per CDR3 protein, called by TCRdb with MiXCR from the 5' RACE reads. Counted here are a few hundred thousand distinct CDR3 sequences, 9.5% to 10% occurring once; the ten biggest clones make up under 3%. Study observations and caveats: For out-of-frame alpha sequences shared by twins, low generation probability was in excess. Zero-insertion findings could be partly confounded by invariant cells (MAIT and iNKT cells). Among beta out-of-frame sequences, excess sharing between twins appeared weaker.

This clonotype was recorded at least ten times. Its cognate antigen is unknown. Another study also made use of these data, one on yellow fever vaccine responses in identical twins.

This TCR derives from a woman under 30 in good health. The chain recombines TRBV10-3 with TRBJ2-7, with a weak D call TRBD2 (6 bases). The sample comprised PBMCs. For the CDR3, the DNA is TGTGCCATCAACCGGGACTTGACCTCCTACGAGCAGTACTTC. Translating it yields CAINRDLTSYEQYF.